These 23 T cell receptor beta chains were all obtained from the same sample, sequenced in a study of cytomegalovirus exposure and HLA in healthy donors. PCR amplification relied on 60 Vbeta primers (plus 13 Jbeta primers). The protocol was immunoSEQ multiplex PCR, while the TCRdb copy is restricted to in-frame clones and leaves out a portion. In all, the sample yields about 160,000 clones. The sequencing sample was made of PBMCs. The origin of the receptors is a man aged 25-40 years in good health and CMV-seronegative.

This chain joins TRBV2 and TRBJ2-5, with 7 bases matching TRBD1. The end of the DNA fits TRBJ2-7 better, so the J call may be wrong. The V gene's germline CDR1 is SNHLY and CDR2 FYNNEI. The CDR3 is made up of 14 amino acids. The CDR3 sequence: CASSGQGVIYEQYF. In DNA, the CDR3 is TGTGCCAGCAGTGGACAGGGTGTCATCTACGAGCAGTACTTC.

On this clone itself: Other DNA sequences of this sample code for an identical CDR3. The chain employs TRBV6-5 and TRBJ2-7; 7 bases align to TRBD2. The germline gives CDR1 MNHEY, CDR2 SVGAGI. The V segment lost 0 bases and the J segment 6 bases; nucleotides outside the gene matches: 11. The CDR3 spans 16 residues. CDR3: CASSYSRLAGVGEQYF. The CDR3 DNA reads TGTGCCAGCAGTTACTCGAGGCTGGCGGGAGTCGGCGAGCAGTACTTC.

V is TRBV5-1 and J is TRBJ1-4; tentative D call: TRBD1 (6 bases). CDR1 SGHRS and CDR2 YFSETQ come from the germline V gene. The V and J ends lost 0 bases and 7 bases respectively, with 16 bases between them. The CDR3 covers 16 residues. CDR3: CASSLAISGEGEKLFF. CDR3 nucleotides: TGCGCCAGCAGCTTGGCCATCTCAGGGGAGGGTGAAAAACTGTTTTTT.

V gene TRBV10-3 combines with J gene TRBJ2-2; TRBD1 agrees at 7 bases. The germline gives CDR1 ENHRY, CDR2 SYGVKD. The ends lost 9 bases at V and 2 bases at J; junction bases unmatched: 6. The CDR3 extends over 14 amino acids. CDR3 amino acids: CAIPRDSNTGELFF. As DNA, the CDR3 is TGTGCCATTCCCCGGGACAGTAACACCGGGGAGCTGTTTTTT.

The chain is built from TRBV6-6 and TRBJ1-2; D is uncertain. V lost 2 bases and J 2 bases, leaving 3 bases between the germline ends. Germline CDR1 reads MNHNY; CDR2 reads SVGAGI (reference sequence). The CDR3 is 12 amino acids. The CDR3: CASSYENYGYTF. DNA of the CDR3: TGTGCCAGCAGTTACGAGAACTATGGCTACACCTTC.

The chain couples TRBV27 to TRBJ2-2; 10 positions match TRBD1. The CDR3 covers 14 residues. Germline V gene lookup returns CDR1 MNHEY and CDR2 SMNVEV (reference sequence). J gave up 7 bases and V 8 bases, and 7 bases lay outside the gene matches. CDR3 bases: TGTGCCAGCCTGAGACAGGGGGCAAGCGGGGAGCTGTTTTTT. This codes for CASLRQGASGELFF.

V gene TRBV7-9 combines with J gene TRBJ2-3, with 11 bases that match TRBD2. This CDR3 comprises 16 residues. CDR1 and CDR2 from the germline V gene are SEHNR and FQNEAQ (reference sequence). V shed 1 base and J 5 bases; nucleotides not matched to a gene: 5. The CDR3, as DNA: TGTGCCAGCAGCTTAGTACTAGCGGGAGCGATAGATACGCAGTATTTT. This gives the protein CASSLVLAGAIDTQYF.

This chain connects TRBV5-1 to TRBJ1-4, with D maybe TRBD1 (5 bases). Germline V CDR1 and CDR2: SGHRS, YFSETQ. This CDR3 is 16 amino acids long. V was clipped by 0 bases and J by 7 bases, with 16 bases between them. As DNA, the CDR3 is TGCGCCAGCAGCTTGGGGCAGGGCTTTATCGGTGAAAAACTGTTTTTT. Amino acids: CASSLGQGFIGEKLFF.

The chain has TRBV14 and TRBJ2-6; tentatively, D is TRBD2 (6 bases). V lost 2 bases and J 2 bases, leaving 16 bases between the germline ends. The CDR3 spans 18 residues. In germline, CDR1 is SGHDN, CDR2 FVKESK. This CDR3 reads CASSQFGRDIAGANVLTF. The CDR3 nucleotides are TGTGCCAGCAGCCAATTTGGGCGGGATATAGCTGGGGCCAACGTCCTGACTTTC. The entire variable domain, with the rest obtained from reference TRBV14 and TRBJ2-6, is as follows: EAGVTQFPSHSVIEKGQTVTLRCDPISGHDNLYWYRRVMGKEIKFLLHFVKESKQDESGMPNNRFLAERTGGTYSTLKVQPAELEDSGVYFCASSQFGRDIAGANVLTFGAGSRLTVL.

This chain uses TRBV7-9 with TRBJ2-1; D is ambiguous. The V gene's germline CDR1 is SEHNR and CDR2 FQNEAQ (reference sequence). The CDR3 spans 14 residues. Trimming pared 6 bases from V and 7 bases from J, leaving 16 bases between. CDR3 DNA: TGTGCCAGCAGTGGAAGGCGGCTTGAGAATGAGCAGTTCTTC. Its protein product is CASSGRRLENEQFF.

The chain uses TRBV19 and TRBJ1-4; 10 bases match TRBD1. Germline CDR1 reads LNHDA; CDR2 reads SQIVND (reference sequence). V lost 3 bases and J lost 5; bases outside the gene matches: 3. CDR3 length: 15 amino acids. The chain's CDR3 is CASSIPGQGNEKLFF. The CDR3 DNA reads TGTGCCAGTAGTATTCCGGGACAGGGGAATGAAAAACTGTTTTTT.

The chain combines TRBV15 with TRBJ2-2; D possibly corresponds to TRBD1 (5 bases). Trimming shortened V by 0 bases and J by 6 bases, and 17 bases separated the two germline ends. This CDR3 is 17 amino acids long. Germline-derived CDR1 and CDR2 are LNHNV and YYDKDF (reference sequence). The CDR3 DNA reads as TGTGCCACCAGCAGAGATCTGAGGCAGGGTGGCGCCGGGGAGCTGTTTTTT. Its protein is CATSRDLRQGGAGELFF.

In DNA, the CDR3 is TGTGCCAGCAGCGTAGAAGTACTACCCTACGGAGAGCAGTACTTC. Encoded protein: CASSVEVLPYGEQYF. V and J are TRBV9 and TRBJ2-7, with D unclear. The CDR3 has 15 residues. Trimming pared 0 bases from V and 7 bases from J, leaving 17 bases between. CDR1 is SGDLS and CDR2 is YYNGEE in the germline V gene.

V gene TRBV28 combines with J gene TRBJ1-5, with D maybe TRBD1 (6 bases). From germline, CDR1 is MDHEN and CDR2 SYDVKM. With 5 bases removed from V and 9 bases from J, the gap between germline ends came to 14 bases. The CDR3 is made up of 13 amino acids. The CDR3 DNA reads as TGTGCCAGCAGTCGAACAGGGCTCCGGCCCCAGCATTTT. Its translation is CASSRTGLRPQHF.

The V gene is TRBV5-4, the J gene TRBJ2-1; 10 nucleotides align to TRBD1. Germline assignment: CDR1 SGHNT and CDR2 YYREEE (reference sequence). V dropped 6 bases and J dropped 6; count of bases not matched to a gene: 6. The CDR3 consists of 14 residues. This CDR3 reads CASNKDRGSNEQFF. Written as DNA, the CDR3 is TGTGCCAGCAACAAGGACAGGGGGAGCAATGAGCAGTTCTTC.

This chain's CDR3 is CAVWTGSYNEQFF. The DNA for the CDR3 is TGTGCCGTTTGGACAGGGAGTTACAATGAGCAGTTCTTC. The chain carries TRBV10-3 and TRBJ2-1; TRBD1 aligns across 8 bases. The germline CDR1 and CDR2 sequences are ENHRY and SYGVKD. V lost 11 bases and J lost 4; bases outside the gene matches: 7. This CDR3 is 13 amino acids long.

The rearrangement links TRBV28 to TRBJ2-5; 11 bases line up with TRBD2. The CDR3 length is 19 residues. Losses at the gene ends were 2 bases for V and 1 base for J; bases not matched to a gene: 12. Germline-derived CDR1 and CDR2 are MDHEN and SYDVKM. The CDR3: CASSLNPRLLAGVQETQYF. CDR3 nucleotides: TGTGCCAGCAGTTTAAACCCCCGATTACTAGCGGGAGTCCAAGAGACCCAGTACTTC.

The chain is built from TRBV11-2 and TRBJ2-1; 13 bases fit TRBD2. The CDR3 extends over 15 amino acids. V dropped 1 base and J dropped 9; count of bases not matched to a gene: 3. The germline gives CDR1 SGHAT, CDR2 FQNNGV. The CDR3, as DNA: TGTGCCAGCAGCTTAGGACTAGCGGGAGGAGGTGAGCAGTTCTTC. Translating it yields CASSLGLAGGGEQFF.

The chain carries TRBV28 and TRBJ2-7, with TRBD2 identical over 7 bases. The germline V gene has CDR1 MDHEN and CDR2 SYDVKM. The ends lost 3 bases at V and 0 bases at J; junction bases unmatched: 11. There are 17 residues in the CDR3. The CDR3 loop is CASSFSTMSGDSYEQYF. For the CDR3, the DNA is TGTGCCAGCAGTTTCTCTACCATGAGCGGGGACTCCTACGAGCAGTACTTC.

The chain employs TRBV19 and TRBJ1-1; D not resolved. This CDR3 comprises 13 residues. Trimming cost V 3 bases and J 1 base, with 6 bases left between them. The germline V gene has CDR1 LNHDA and CDR2 SQIVND (reference sequence). CDR3 sequence: CASSMHTNTEAFF. CDR3 sequence (DNA): TGTGCCAGTAGTATGCACACGAACACTGAAGCTTTCTTT.

The V call is TRBV28, the J call TRBJ2-2, with 10 bases that match TRBD2. Trimming at V came to 3 bases and at J to 4 bases, leaving 2 bases not matched to a gene. CDR1 and CDR2 from the germline V gene are MDHEN and SYDVKM. The CDR3 is 15 residues long. CDR3 coding DNA: TGTGCCAGCAGTTTGATAGCGGGAGGCACCGGGGAGCTGTTTTTT. It codes for CASSLIAGGTGELFF.

The chain joins TRBV12-5 to TRBJ2-3; TRBD2 matches 9 bases. The CDR3 covers 14 residues. CDR1 and CDR2 (germline): LGHNT, FRNRAP. Unmatched junction bases numbered 3, after V lost 8 bases and J lost 0 bases. CDR3 in DNA: TGTGCTAGTAGGCGGGAGGGGAGCACAGATACGCAGTATTTT. It yields the protein CASRREGSTDTQYF.

This chain joins TRBV9 and TRBJ2-7, with a possible D match to TRBD2 (6 bases). The V end was cut by 0 bases, the J end by 0 bases, with 10 bases between. Germline assignment: CDR1 SGDLS and CDR2 YYNGEE. This CDR3 is built from 15 residues. CDR3 residues: CASSVGSGYSYEQYF. The CDR3 DNA sequence: TGTGCCAGCAGCGTAGGTAGCGGCTACTCCTACGAGCAGTACTTC.